A selection of T cell receptor beta chains follows, all from one sample in a study of cytomegalovirus exposure and HLA in healthy donors. Libraries were prepared by immunoSEQ multiplex PCR; TCRdb keeps only in-frame clonotypes and omits some of them. The data contain about 120,000 clones, around 75% of them seen just once; the ten biggest clones take up around 1.7%. Sequenced sample: PBMCs. The origin of the receptors is a young woman in good health and CMV-seronegative. Each CDR3 is given with its conserved first and last residue. The order of the fields is clone size, D gene, V gene, J gene, CDR3 DNA, CDR3 protein. A D gene is named only where the DNA matches it firmly. The size entry is marked missing in some rows and otherwise reads once, few, many or a size class.

clone_size: NA
d_call: NA
v_call: TRBV7-2
j_call: TRBJ2-3
cdr3_nt: TGTGCCAGCAGCTTAGAAGGAGGGGGCCCGGGTACGCAGTATTTT
cdr3_aa: CASSLEGGGPGTQYF

clone_size: few
d_call: TRBD2
v_call: TRBV7-2
j_call: TRBJ2-7
cdr3_nt: TGTGCCAGCAGCTTTGTCCCGGGACTAGCGGGGGGGGAGCAGTACTTC
cdr3_aa: CASSFVPGLAGGEQYF

clone_size: NA
d_call: TRBD1
v_call: TRBV2
j_call: TRBJ2-7
cdr3_nt: TGTGCCAGCATTGCCTGGGACAGCGATTCTAGCTCCTACGAGCAGTACTTC
cdr3_aa: CASIAWDSDSSSYEQYF

clone_size: few
d_call: TRBD1
v_call: TRBV4-1
j_call: TRBJ1-4
cdr3_nt: TGCGCCAGCAGCCAAGTGGGACAGAATGAAAAACTGTTTTTT
cdr3_aa: CASSQVGQNEKLFF

clone_size: NA
d_call: NA
v_call: TRBV5-6
j_call: TRBJ1-1
cdr3_nt: TGTGCCAGCAGCTGGAGGGGGGGAACGAACACTGAAGCTTTCTTT
cdr3_aa: CASSWRGGTNTEAFF

clone_size: once
d_call: NA
v_call: TRBV19
j_call: TRBJ1-1
cdr3_nt: TGTGCCAGTAGGCGGGGGGGTCCCCCTAACACTGAAGCTTTCTTT
cdr3_aa: CASRRGGPPNTEAFF

clone_size: NA
d_call: NA
v_call: TRBV29-1
j_call: TRBJ1-1
cdr3_nt: TGCAGCACAGGGCTAATGAACACTGAAGCTTTCTTT
cdr3_aa: CSTGLMNTEAFF

clone_size: few
d_call: TRBD2
v_call: TRBV5-6
j_call: TRBJ2-2
cdr3_nt: TGTGCCAGCAGCCCCCTGGGACTAGCCGCCGAGAACACCGGGGAGCTGTTTTTT
cdr3_aa: CASSPLGLAAENTGELFF

clone_size: NA
d_call: TRBD1
v_call: TRBV5-4
j_call: TRBJ1-4
cdr3_nt: TGTGCCAGCAGGGCCGGGACAGGGAGAGAAAAACTGTTTTTT
cdr3_aa: CASRAGTGREKLFF

clone_size: NA
d_call: TRBD1
v_call: TRBV28
j_call: TRBJ1-2
cdr3_nt: TGTGCCAGCAGTCTCTCAGGGGGCAGGGTTGGCTACACCTTC
cdr3_aa: CASSLSGGRVGYTF

clone_size: NA
d_call: NA
v_call: TRBV6-1
j_call: TRBJ2-3
cdr3_nt: TGTGCCAGCAGTAGCGAAGTGCGGGCAGATACGCAGTATTTT
cdr3_aa: CASSSEVRADTQYF

clone_size: NA
d_call: TRBD1
v_call: TRBV28
j_call: TRBJ2-7
cdr3_nt: TGTGCCAGCAAATTCTCCGGGACAGGGTTTCGCGAGCAGTACTTC
cdr3_aa: CASKFSGTGFREQYF

clone_size: NA
d_call: TRBD1
v_call: TRBV27
j_call: TRBJ1-1
cdr3_nt: TGTGCCAGCAGTTTCACCAGGGGGGACACTGAAGCTTTCTTT
cdr3_aa: CASSFTRGDTEAFF

clone_size: few
d_call: NA
v_call: TRBV6-5
j_call: TRBJ1-1
cdr3_nt: TGTGCCAGCACTTCCGGAGGAAGGACTGAAGCTTTCTTT
cdr3_aa: CASTSGGRTEAFF

clone_size: NA
d_call: NA
v_call: TRBV5-4
j_call: TRBJ2-3
cdr3_nt: TGTGCCAGCAGCCTGACACGTAGCACAGATACGCAGTATTTT
cdr3_aa: CASSLTRSTDTQYF

clone_size: NA
d_call: TRBD2
v_call: TRBV5-1
j_call: TRBJ2-5
cdr3_nt: TGCGCCAGCAGCTTGGAGACTAGCCTCCAAGAGACCCAGTACTTC
cdr3_aa: CASSLETSLQETQYF

clone_size: NA
d_call: NA
v_call: TRBV12-5
j_call: TRBJ1-1
cdr3_nt: TGTGCTAGTGGTTCCGGGGAGATGAACACTGAAGCTTTCTTT
cdr3_aa: CASGSGEMNTEAFF

clone_size: NA
d_call: TRBD2
v_call: TRBV29-1
j_call: TRBJ2-1
cdr3_nt: TGCAGCGTTAAGATCGGGGGGGCCTTCGGTGAGCAGTTCTTC
cdr3_aa: CSVKIGGAFGEQFF

clone_size: NA
d_call: TRBD1
v_call: TRBV2
j_call: TRBJ2-1
cdr3_nt: TGTGCCAGCACCGGACAGGGGGTAACGGTTGAGCAGTTCTTC
cdr3_aa: CASTGQGVTVEQFF

clone_size: NA
d_call: TRBD2
v_call: TRBV27
j_call: TRBJ2-3
cdr3_nt: TGTGCCAGCAGTTTATGGGGGACTACCCCTAGCACAGATACGCAGTATTTT
cdr3_aa: CASSLWGTTPSTDTQYF

clone_size: NA
d_call: TRBD2
v_call: TRBV10-1
j_call: TRBJ2-3
cdr3_nt: TGCGCCAGCAGTGAAGACGCGGGGGGGATGAATACGCAGTATTTT
cdr3_aa: CASSEDAGGMNTQYF

clone_size: NA
d_call: NA
v_call: TRBV9
j_call: TRBJ1-6
cdr3_nt: TGTGCCAGCAGCGTAGGGGGAGATAATTCACCCCTCCACTTT
cdr3_aa: CASSVGGDNSPLHF

clone_size: NA
d_call: TRBD1
v_call: TRBV28
j_call: TRBJ1-1
cdr3_nt: TGTGCCAGCAGTGCCGGGACAGGGAACACTGAAGCTTTCTTT
cdr3_aa: CASSAGTGNTEAFF

clone_size: NA
d_call: NA
v_call: TRBV28
j_call: TRBJ1-6
cdr3_nt: TGTGCCAGCAGCCTGACAGGCACGTATAATTCACCCCTCCACTTT
cdr3_aa: CASSLTGTYNSPLHF

clone_size: NA
d_call: TRBD1
v_call: TRBV11-3
j_call: TRBJ2-7
cdr3_nt: TGTGCCAGCAGCCCAGGACAGGGAGGCGAGCAGTACTTC
cdr3_aa: CASSPGQGGEQYF

clone_size: few
d_call: NA
v_call: TRBV29-1
j_call: TRBJ1-2
cdr3_nt: TGCAGCGTTGATAGTGGCTACACCTTC
cdr3_aa: CSVDSGYTF

clone_size: NA
d_call: TRBD2
v_call: TRBV11-2
j_call: TRBJ2-3
cdr3_nt: TGTGCCAGCAGCTCTAGCGGGGGAGACACAGATACGCAGTATTTT
cdr3_aa: CASSSSGGDTDTQYF

clone_size: few
d_call: NA
v_call: TRBV5-8
j_call: TRBJ1-3
cdr3_nt: TGTGCCAGCAGCGTACCAGGTCACGGAAACTCTGGAAACACCATATATTTT
cdr3_aa: CASSVPGHGNSGNTIYF

clone_size: NA
d_call: NA
v_call: TRBV28
j_call: TRBJ1-2
cdr3_nt: TGTGCCAGCAGTTTAACGGGTTATGGCTACACCTTC
cdr3_aa: CASSLTGYGYTF

clone_size: few
d_call: TRBD2
v_call: TRBV2
j_call: TRBJ2-1
cdr3_nt: TGTGCCAGCAGTCCTGGGACTAGCGGGGGGCAAGCCTACAATGAGCAGTTCTTC
cdr3_aa: CASSPGTSGGQAYNEQFF

clone_size: NA
d_call: NA
v_call: TRBV2
j_call: TRBJ2-7
cdr3_nt: TGTGCCAGTAGACAGGCAACCGACTACGAGCAGTACTTC
cdr3_aa: CASRQATDYEQYF

clone_size: NA
d_call: NA
v_call: TRBV12-5
j_call: TRBJ2-3
cdr3_nt: TGTGCTAGTGGTTTGGGTCAGGGTGAAACAGATACGCAGTATTTT
cdr3_aa: CASGLGQGETDTQYF

clone_size: NA
d_call: NA
v_call: TRBV6-4
j_call: TRBJ2-1
cdr3_nt: TGTGCCAGCGCCGTCGGGAACTACAATGAGCAGTTCTTC
cdr3_aa: CASAVGNYNEQFF

clone_size: NA
d_call: NA
v_call: TRBV19
j_call: TRBJ1-2
cdr3_nt: TGTGCCAGTAGTGTCTCCGGGCGGGGGGCATACTATGGCTACACCTTC
cdr3_aa: CASSVSGRGAYYGYTF

clone_size: NA
d_call: NA
v_call: TRBV6-6
j_call: TRBJ1-5
cdr3_nt: TGTGCCAGCAGTAAACAGGGTTCGGATCAGCCCCAGCATTTT
cdr3_aa: CASSKQGSDQPQHF

clone_size: NA
d_call: NA
v_call: TRBV4-1
j_call: TRBJ1-1
cdr3_nt: TGCGCCAGCAGCAAAGTCCCCTTGGACAAGAACACTGAAGCTTTCTTT
cdr3_aa: CASSKVPLDKNTEAFF

clone_size: NA
d_call: NA
v_call: TRBV7-9
j_call: TRBJ2-7
cdr3_nt: TGTGCCAGCAGCTTAGCGCAGGGCGAGCAGTACTTC
cdr3_aa: CASSLAQGEQYF

clone_size: NA
d_call: NA
v_call: TRBV10-3
j_call: TRBJ1-1
cdr3_nt: TGTGCCATCAGTGAGGCCCCGGGGGGACGGATGAACACTGAAGCTTTCTTT
cdr3_aa: CAISEAPGGRMNTEAFF

clone_size: NA
d_call: TRBD1
v_call: TRBV5-1
j_call: TRBJ2-1
cdr3_nt: TGCGCCAGCAGCTTGTCTCCAAGACGGGGGACAGGGCAGGATGAGCAGTTCTTC
cdr3_aa: CASSLSPRRGTGQDEQFF

clone_size: NA
d_call: NA
v_call: TRBV15
j_call: TRBJ2-3
cdr3_nt: TGTGCCACCAGCAGCCAGGGTAGCACAGATACGCAGTATTTT
cdr3_aa: CATSSQGSTDTQYF

clone_size: NA
d_call: TRBD2
v_call: TRBV4-1
j_call: TRBJ2-7
cdr3_nt: TGCGCCAGCAGCCCGACTAGCGGGGGGGGGTCCTACGAGCAGTACTTC
cdr3_aa: CASSPTSGGGSYEQYF

clone_size: NA
d_call: TRBD1
v_call: TRBV28
j_call: TRBJ1-2
cdr3_nt: TGTGCCAGCAGTTTAGAAGGGGGCGATGGCTACACCTTC
cdr3_aa: CASSLEGGDGYTF

clone_size: NA
d_call: NA
v_call: TRBV28
j_call: TRBJ1-1
cdr3_nt: TGTGCCAGCAGTTTACCACAGACGGTTTTTATAACTGAAGCTTTCTTT
cdr3_aa: CASSLPQTVFITEAFF

clone_size: once
d_call: TRBD1
v_call: TRBV6-1
j_call: TRBJ1-2
cdr3_nt: TGTGCCAGCAGTGAAACATCGACAGGGGGGGCGTTCGTCTATGGCTACACCTTC
cdr3_aa: CASSETSTGGAFVYGYTF

clone_size: NA
d_call: NA
v_call: TRBV27
j_call: TRBJ2-6
cdr3_nt: TGTGCCAGCGGTTCTACGTCCTTGACTTTC
cdr3_aa: CASGSTSLTF

clone_size: NA
d_call: TRBD1
v_call: TRBV27
j_call: TRBJ2-7
cdr3_nt: TGTGCCAGCAGTCACAGGGGGGAAACCTACGAGCAGTACTTC
cdr3_aa: CASSHRGETYEQYF

clone_size: few
d_call: NA
v_call: TRBV2
j_call: TRBJ1-2
cdr3_nt: TGTGCCAGTAGACCGGGGGATGGCTACACCTTC
cdr3_aa: CASRPGDGYTF

clone_size: NA
d_call: TRBD1
v_call: TRBV9
j_call: TRBJ1-6
cdr3_nt: TGTGCCAGCAGCGTAGGGGGACAGGGGAATTCACCCCTCCACTTT
cdr3_aa: CASSVGGQGNSPLHF

clone_size: NA
d_call: NA
v_call: TRBV5-6
j_call: TRBJ1-3
cdr3_nt: TGTGCCAGCAGCTTGGCCCCCAGGGGAGACGGTGGAAACACCATATATTTT
cdr3_aa: CASSLAPRGDGGNTIYF

clone_size: NA
d_call: NA
v_call: TRBV15
j_call: TRBJ1-6
cdr3_nt: TGTGCCACCAGCAGAGATAGGGGGAAGTCCTATAATTCACCCCTCCACTTT
cdr3_aa: CATSRDRGKSYNSPLHF

clone_size: NA
d_call: NA
v_call: TRBV5-1
j_call: TRBJ1-1
cdr3_nt: TGCGCCAGCAGCCCCCTTTTTTTTCTGAACACTGAAGCTTTCTTT
cdr3_aa: CASSPLFFLNTEAFF

clone_size: NA
d_call: NA
v_call: TRBV29-1
j_call: TRBJ1-1
cdr3_nt: TGCAGCGTTGAAGACACATTATTCTCCGAAGCTTTCTTT
cdr3_aa: CSVEDTLFSEAFF

clone_size: few
d_call: NA
v_call: TRBV5-1
j_call: TRBJ1-1
cdr3_nt: TGCGCCAGCGGGCCCAATTGGGACACTGAAGCTTTCTTT
cdr3_aa: CASGPNWDTEAFF

clone_size: few
d_call: TRBD1
v_call: TRBV6-6
j_call: TRBJ1-4
cdr3_nt: TGTGCCAGCAGTTACAGGGGCGGACAGGGGCGGGTAAAACTGTTTTTT
cdr3_aa: CASSYRGGQGRVKLFF

clone_size: NA
d_call: NA
v_call: TRBV2
j_call: TRBJ2-5
cdr3_nt: TGTGCCAGCAAGTGGGGGGGGGCGGAGACCCAGTACTTC
cdr3_aa: CASKWGGAETQYF

clone_size: NA
d_call: NA
v_call: TRBV6-1
j_call: TRBJ2-7
cdr3_nt: TGTGCCAGCAGCCTAGACAGGTCAAGCTCCTACGAGCAGTACTTC
cdr3_aa: CASSLDRSSSYEQYF

clone_size: NA
d_call: NA
v_call: TRBV4-1
j_call: TRBJ2-5
cdr3_nt: TGCGCCAGCAGTTCGTTCGGGCAAGAGACCCAGTACTTC
cdr3_aa: CASSSFGQETQYF

clone_size: NA
d_call: NA
v_call: TRBV6-5
j_call: TRBJ1-3
cdr3_nt: TGTGCCAGCAGTTTGACAGCCGACTCTGGAAACACCATATATTTT
cdr3_aa: CASSLTADSGNTIYF